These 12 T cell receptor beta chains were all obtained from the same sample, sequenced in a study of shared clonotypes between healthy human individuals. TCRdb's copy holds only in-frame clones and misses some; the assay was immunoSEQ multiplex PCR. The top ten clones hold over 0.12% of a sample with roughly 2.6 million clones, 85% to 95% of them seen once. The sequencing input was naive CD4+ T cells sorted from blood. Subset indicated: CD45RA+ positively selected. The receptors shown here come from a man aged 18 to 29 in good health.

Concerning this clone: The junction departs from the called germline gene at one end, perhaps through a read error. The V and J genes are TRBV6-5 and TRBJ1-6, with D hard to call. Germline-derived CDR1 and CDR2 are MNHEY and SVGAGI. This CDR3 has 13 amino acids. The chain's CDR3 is CATSLGTNSPLHF. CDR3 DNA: TGTGCCACCAGTCTGGGCACCAATTCACCCCTCCACTTT.

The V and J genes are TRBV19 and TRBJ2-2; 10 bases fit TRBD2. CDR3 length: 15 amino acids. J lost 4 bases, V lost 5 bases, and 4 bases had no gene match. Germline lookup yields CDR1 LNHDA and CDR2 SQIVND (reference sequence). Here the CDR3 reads CASSLAGGITGELFF. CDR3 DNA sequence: TGTGCCAGTAGTTTAGCGGGAGGAATCACCGGGGAGCTGTTTTTT.

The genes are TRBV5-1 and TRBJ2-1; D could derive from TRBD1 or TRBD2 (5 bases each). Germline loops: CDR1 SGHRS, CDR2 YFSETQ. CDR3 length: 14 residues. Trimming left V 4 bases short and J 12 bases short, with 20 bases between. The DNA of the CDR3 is TGCGCCAGCAGCGGGGACCAGTACAATGATGGGCAGTTCTTC. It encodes CASSGDQYNDGQFF.

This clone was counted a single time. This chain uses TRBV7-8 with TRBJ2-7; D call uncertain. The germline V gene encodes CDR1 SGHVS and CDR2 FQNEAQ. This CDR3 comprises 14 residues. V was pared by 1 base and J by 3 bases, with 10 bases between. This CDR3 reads CASSLELSVYEQYF. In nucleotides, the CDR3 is TGTGCCAGCAGCTTAGAATTATCGGTCTACGAGCAGTACTTC.

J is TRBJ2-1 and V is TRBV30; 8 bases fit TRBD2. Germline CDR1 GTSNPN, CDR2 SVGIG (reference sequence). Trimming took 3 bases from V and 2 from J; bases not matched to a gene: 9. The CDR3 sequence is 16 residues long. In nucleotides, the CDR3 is TGTGCCTGGAGGGTGAGGAGGCGGGAGGCCTACAATGAGCAGTTCTTC. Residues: CAWRVRRREAYNEQFF.

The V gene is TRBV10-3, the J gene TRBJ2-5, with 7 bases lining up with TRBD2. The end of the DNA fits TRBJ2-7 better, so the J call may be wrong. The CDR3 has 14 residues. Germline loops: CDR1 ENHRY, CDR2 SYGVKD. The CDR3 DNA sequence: TGTGCCATCAGTCCGGGGGGAGGAACGGACGAGCAGTACTTC. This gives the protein CAISPGGGTDEQYF.

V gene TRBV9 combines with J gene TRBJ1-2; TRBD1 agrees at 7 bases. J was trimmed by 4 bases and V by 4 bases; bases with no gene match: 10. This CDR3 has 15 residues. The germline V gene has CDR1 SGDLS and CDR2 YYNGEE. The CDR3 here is CASSMLTGLGYGYTF. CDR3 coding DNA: TGTGCCAGCAGCATGCTGACAGGGCTTGGCTATGGCTACACCTTC.

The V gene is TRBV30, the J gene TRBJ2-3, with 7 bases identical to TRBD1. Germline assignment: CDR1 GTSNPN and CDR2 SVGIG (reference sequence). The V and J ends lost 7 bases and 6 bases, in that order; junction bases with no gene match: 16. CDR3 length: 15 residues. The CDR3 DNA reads TGTGCCTTGGAGACAGGGTCAAGGCGCGCGGATACGCAGTATTTT. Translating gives CALETGSRRADTQYF.

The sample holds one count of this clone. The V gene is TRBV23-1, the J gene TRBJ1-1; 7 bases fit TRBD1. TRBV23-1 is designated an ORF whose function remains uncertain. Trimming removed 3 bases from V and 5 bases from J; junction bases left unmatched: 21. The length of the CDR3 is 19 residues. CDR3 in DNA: TGCGCCAGCAGTCAGTACCATAGGACAGGTAAACGCAGGGATACTGAAGCTTTCTTT. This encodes CASSQYHRTGKRRDTEAFF.

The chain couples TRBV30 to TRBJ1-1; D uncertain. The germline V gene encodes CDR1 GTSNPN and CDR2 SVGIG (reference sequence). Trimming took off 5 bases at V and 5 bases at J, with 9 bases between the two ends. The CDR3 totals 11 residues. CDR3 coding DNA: TGTGCCTGGGGTGGGGAGACTGAAGCTTTCTTT. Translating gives CAWGGETEAFF.

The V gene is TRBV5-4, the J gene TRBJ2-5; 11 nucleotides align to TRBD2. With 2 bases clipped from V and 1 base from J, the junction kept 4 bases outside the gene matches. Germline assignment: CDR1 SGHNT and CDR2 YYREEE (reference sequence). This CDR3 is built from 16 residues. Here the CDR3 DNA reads TGTGCCAGCAGCTTCGGACTAGCGGGTACCCAAGAGACCCAGTACTTC. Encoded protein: CASSFGLAGTQETQYF. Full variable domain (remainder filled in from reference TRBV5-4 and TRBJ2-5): ETGVTQSPTHLIKTRGQQVTLRCSSQSGHNTVSWYQQALGQGPQFIFQYYREEENGRGNFPPRFSGLQFPNYSSELNVNALELDDSALYLCASSFGLAGTQETQYFGPGTRLLVL.

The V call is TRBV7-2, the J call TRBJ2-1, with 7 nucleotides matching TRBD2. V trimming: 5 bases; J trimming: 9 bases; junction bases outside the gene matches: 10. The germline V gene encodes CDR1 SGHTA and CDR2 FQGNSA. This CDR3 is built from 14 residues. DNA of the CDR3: TGTGCCAGCAGCCTAAGCGGGATTACTAGTGAGCAGTTCTTC. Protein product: CASSLSGITSEQFF.